The next 9 T cell receptor beta chains were all read from a single sample in a study of T cells expressing NK-cell markers. Using the 5' RACE reads, TCRdb records one entry per CDR3 protein without DNA. Its table lists about 370,000 distinct CDR3 sequences. The sequenced sample consisted of blood T cells: a sorted CD56 or NKG2C T cell subset, CD4+ or CD8+ T cells, or bulk PBMC T cells (not recorded which). The receptors here all came from a woman between 50 and 59 years old in good health.

V is TRBV12-3 or TRBV12-4 and J is TRBJ1-5; without DNA, the TCRdb call of TRBD1 cannot be checked. CDR3 size: 14 residues. The CDR3 is CASKGGSLNQPQHF.

V gene TRBV29-1 combines with J gene TRBJ2-3; TCRdb reports TRBD2, a call that lacks DNA to check it against. Germline values: CDR1 SQVTM, CDR2 ANQGSEA. CDR3 size: 11 residues. The CDR3 sequence is CSADSSDTQYF.

This chain uses TRBV4-1 with TRBJ1-5; the D call from TCRdb, TRBD1, cannot be confirmed without DNA. The CDR3 totals 17 residues. The germline gives CDR1 MGHRA, CDR2 YSYEKL. The CDR3 spells CASSQDQPGGRGQPQHF.

CDR3 in amino acids: CASSTGAPHTSGNEQFF. The V gene is TRBV3-1, the J gene TRBJ2-1; with no DNA, the TCRdb D assignment of TRBD1 cannot be verified. This CDR3 spans 17 amino acids. Germline CDR1 reads LGHDT; CDR2 reads YNNKEL (reference sequence).

The chain couples TRBV7-9 to TRBJ2-1; TCRdb's assignment of TRBD2 cannot be checked, as there is no DNA. The CDR3 is 17 residues long. The germline V gene encodes CDR1 SEHNR and CDR2 FQNEAQ (reference sequence). CDR3 protein: CASSRFTLAGDENEQFF.

V is TRBV12-3 or TRBV12-4 and J is TRBJ2-3; TCRdb gives TRBD2 as the D gene, but with no DNA this cannot be confirmed. This CDR3 is built from 13 residues. CDR3 sequence reads: CASSLGEGIEKYF.

The V and J genes are TRBV12-3 or TRBV12-4 and TRBJ1-5. The CDR3 has 14 residues. CDR3 amino acids: CASTILGLDQPQHF.

The J gene is TRBJ1-2, the V gene TRBV10-1. From germline, CDR1 is WNHNN and CDR2 SYGVQD (reference sequence). The length of the CDR3 is 14 residues. The CDR3 here is CASSDGLQPYGYTF.

V is TRBV5-1 and J is TRBJ2-1; TCRdb gives TRBD2 as the D gene, but with no DNA this cannot be confirmed. The CDR3 is made up of 17 amino acids. From germline, CDR1 is SGHRS and CDR2 YFSETQ. CDR3 region: CASSSKDPGLAGGEQFF.